Listed below are T cell receptor beta chains from one sample, sequenced in a study of blood T cell repertoires in COVID-19. Using immunoSEQ multiplex PCR, the repertoire was profiled, and TCRdb retains in-frame clones only, with some absent. The sample lists a few hundred thousand clones, more than 65% seen once, with 3.1% in the top ten. Sequencing was carried out using peripheral blood. These receptors all come from a woman in her late teens or twenties with acute or convalescent COVID-19. CDR3s include the opening cysteine and the closing phenylalanine or tryptophan.

V gene	J gene	CDR3 protein
TRBV3-1/TRBV3-2	TRBJ1-6	CASSQLSDSPLHF
TRBV27	TRBJ2-1	CASSLGSVREIAEQFF
TRBV7-8	TRBJ2-7	CASSSIAYEQYF
TRBV4-3	TRBJ2-7	CASSQDRGAYEQYF
TRBV21-1	TRBJ1-2	CASRLGTRHNYGYTF
TRBV6-5	TRBJ1-1	CAVPGNTEAFF
TRBV6-5	TRBJ2-7	CASRPMTSFYEQYF
TRBV30	TRBJ2-7	CACQLGYEQYF
TRBV4-3	TRBJ2-3	CASSQGQLGFVSDTQYF
TRBV27	TRBJ2-7	CASSFTPSSIEQYF
TRBV12-3/TRBV12-4	TRBJ2-1	CASTPFGFNEQFF
TRBV5-4	TRBJ2-2	CASSWTVLNTGELFF
TRBV3-1/TRBV3-2	TRBJ2-1	CASSQYGQASGRMFF
TRBV19	TRBJ2-2	CASTLSGINGELFF
TRBV19	TRBJ1-5	CASSGPDHNQPQHF
TRBV7-2	TRBJ2-1	CASSGRVQMGQFF
TRBV5-1	TRBJ2-1	CASSKTTVKGSNEQFF
TRBV15	TRBJ1-3	CATGYGGLGGNTIYF
TRBV27	TRBJ1-6	CASSLLGGGSPLHF
TRBV6-1	TRBJ2-7	CASRGGEQYF
TRBV9	TRBJ2-7	CASSAAYLGGEQYF
TRBV19	TRBJ2-1	CASRTGLAGGSFNGEQFF